These 19 T cell receptor beta chains share one sample of origin, sequenced in a study of CD8+ T cells in alopecia areata. As for treatment: oral pan-JAK inhibitor, 5-10 mg twice daily. RNA extraction and reverse transcription yielded cDNA as sequencing template. The table came from immunoSEQ multiplex PCR; TCRdb's copy has only in-frame clones and leaves some out. The sample carries roughly 180,000 clones, about 60% recorded once. The specimen comprised CD4+ T cells sorted from blood, sampled at week 4, from a patient treated with tofacitinib. The receptors come from a human donor with alopecia areata.

A few counts support this clone. This chain connects TRBV29-1 to TRBJ1-2, with 8 bases that match TRBD1. J lost 4 bases, V lost 4 bases, and 11 bases had no gene match. CDR1 is SQVTM and CDR2 is ANQGSEA in the germline V gene. The CDR3 runs to 15 residues. The CDR3 loop reads CSVAPRLDRGYGYTF. The CDR3 DNA reads as TGCAGCGTTGCCCCCCGTCTCGACAGGGGCTATGGCTACACCTTC.

The rearrangement joins TRBV11-2 to TRBJ2-7; perhaps D is TRBD1 or TRBD2 (6 bases each). CDR3 size: 18 residues. Germline values: CDR1 SGHAT, CDR2 FQNNGV. V was clipped by 5 bases and J by 2 bases, with 25 bases between them. The CDR3 region has the DNA TGTGCCAGCAGCCACATTAACTTTCGGGGGCGTGGGACCTACGAGCAGTACTTC. Protein: CASSHINFRGRGTYEQYF.

V is TRBV7-2 and J is TRBJ1-3; D remains unclear. The V gene lost 3 bases and the J gene lost 6 bases, with 12 bases spanning the gap. Germline lookup yields CDR1 SGHTA and CDR2 FQGNSA. CDR3 length: 14 residues. The DNA for the CDR3 is TGTGCCAGCAGCTTCCTTACGAGGGAAAACACCATATATTTT. Translated, it gives CASSFLTRENTIYF.

The chain links TRBV5-8 to TRBJ2-7, with D perhaps TRBD2 (7 bases). The V end was cut by 0 bases, the J end by 4 bases, with 17 bases between. The CDR3 loop spans 16 amino acids. The germline gives CDR1 SGHTS, CDR2 YDEGEE. CDR3 in DNA: TGTGCCAGCAGCTTGGTAGCGGCAGGGGAGGGGTACGAGCAGTACTTC. This translates into CASSLVAAGEGYEQYF.

V is TRBV28 and J is TRBJ1-2; 8 nucleotides agree with TRBD1. Trimming removed 6 bases from V and 3 bases from J; junction bases left unmatched: 6. This CDR3 region has 14 residues. Germline CDR1 is MDHEN and CDR2 is SYDVKM. CDR3 sequence (DNA): TGTGCCAGCAGCCAGACAGGGGTCTACTATGGCTACACCTTC. It yields the protein CASSQTGVYYGYTF.

The chain carries TRBV15 and TRBJ2-2; maybe TRBD2 (5 bases). The CDR3 loop spans 16 amino acids. V was cut by 0 bases and J by 1 base, with 9 bases left in between. CDR1 and CDR2 from the germline V gene are LNHNV and YYDKDF (reference sequence). CDR3 nucleotides: TGTGCCACCAGCAGAGATCCCGGGGTGAACACCGGGGAGCTGTTTTTT. Its translation: CATSRDPGVNTGELFF.

This clone came up a few times. The chain joins TRBV7-9 to TRBJ2-5; D possibly corresponds to TRBD2 (6 bases). The ends were cut back, 4 bases at V and 0 bases at J, with 9 bases in the middle. Germline CDR1 and CDR2: SEHNR and FQNEAQ (reference sequence). This CDR3 region has 14 residues. CDR3 region: CASSSRGYQETQYF. CDR3 in DNA: TGTGCCAGCAGCTCCCGGGGGTACCAAGAGACCCAGTACTTC.

This chain uses TRBV29-1 with TRBJ2-5, with 8 bases lining up with TRBD2. Germline lookup yields CDR1 SQVTM and CDR2 ANQGSEA. V shed 6 bases, J shed 4 bases, and the junction held 13 bases outside the gene matches. This CDR3 is 15 amino acids long. This chain's CDR3 is CSVSTLGGGRETQYF. The CDR3 bases are TGCAGCGTCTCCACCCTCGGGGGGGGCCGAGAGACCCAGTACTTC.

This clone has only a few counts. The chain recombines TRBV30 with TRBJ2-7, with 8 nucleotides matching TRBD1. The CDR3 is 16 amino acids. Per germline, CDR1 GTSNPN and CDR2 SVGIG (reference sequence). V was pared by 0 bases and J by 5 bases, with 12 bases of the junction left unmatched. The CDR3 loop reads CAWSVRWQGARNEQYF. In DNA form, the CDR3 reads TGTGCCTGGAGTGTACGGTGGCAGGGGGCGAGGAACGAGCAGTACTTC.

V usage is TRBV6-1 and J usage is TRBJ2-4; TRBD1 aligns across 9 bases. The length of the CDR3 is 14 residues. CDR1 and CDR2 from the germline V gene are MNHNS and SASEGT. V gave up 6 bases and J gave up 5 bases; unmatched junction bases: 5. CDR3 bases: TGTGCCAGCAGATCCGGGACAGGGCAAAACATTCAGTACTTC. Its protein is CASRSGTGQNIQYF.

Points on this clone: The same CDR3 is also encoded by other DNA sequences in this sample. V gene TRBV30 combines with J gene TRBJ1-6; D unresolved. V dropped 0 bases and J dropped 9 bases, with 9 bases sitting between them. CDR1 is GTSNPN, CDR2 SVGIG, per germline (reference sequence). The CDR3 covers 13 residues. CDR3 sequence reads: CAWSVREGSPLHF. CDR3 DNA sequence: TGTGCCTGGAGTGTCAGAGAGGGTTCACCCCTCCACTTT.

This rearrangement joins TRBV7-9 to TRBJ1-5; D unresolved. Deletions cut 2 bases from V and 15 bases from J, with 14 bases between. CDR3 length equals 12 residues. Germline-derived CDR1 and CDR2 are SEHNR and FQNEAQ (reference sequence). Here the CDR3 reads CASSLLLERWHF. Here the CDR3 DNA reads TGTGCCAGCAGCTTACTGCTAGAGCGTTGGCATTTT. Supplemented by reference TRBV7-9 and TRBJ1-5, the full variable domain reads DTGVSQNPRHKITKRGQNVTFRCDPISEHNRLYWYRQTLGQGPEFLTYFQNEAQLEKSRLLSDRFSAERPKGSFSTLEIQRTEQGDSAMYLCASSLLLERWHFGDGTRLSIL.

The chain carries TRBV4-1 and TRBJ1-5, with unresolved D. The CDR3 contains 14 residues. Germline CDR1 reads MGHRA; CDR2 reads YSYEKL. The ends were cut back, 5 bases at V and 6 bases at J, with 14 bases in the middle. The CDR3 region is CASSDAPRGQPQHF. As DNA, the CDR3 is TGCGCCAGCAGCGACGCACCTCGGGGTCAGCCCCAGCATTTT.

The chain recombines TRBV29-1 with TRBJ2-7; 10 bases are shared with TRBD1. In germline, CDR1 is SQVTM, CDR2 ANQGSEA. This CDR3 spans 12 amino acids. J was trimmed by 2 bases and V by 6 bases; bases with no gene match: 1. CDR3 coding DNA: TGCAGCGTAGGGACAGGGGCCTACGAGCAGTACTTC. It is translated as CSVGTGAYEQYF.

The chain is built from TRBV6-6 and TRBJ1-2; D perhaps matches TRBD1 (5 bases). CDR3 length equals 14 residues. V was trimmed by 7 bases and J by 2 bases, leaving 14 bases between them. Germline loops: CDR1 MNHNY, CDR2 SVGAGI (reference sequence). As DNA, the CDR3 is TGTGCCAGCATCAAAGACAGTAACAACTATGGCTACACCTTC. It is translated as CASIKDSNNYGYTF.

The rearrangement joins TRBV25-1 to TRBJ2-3; 10 nucleotides agree with TRBD2. Per the germline V gene, CDR1 is MGHDK and CDR2 is SYGVNS. The CDR3 is 15 amino acids. V lost 5 bases to trimming and J lost 8 bases; unmatched junction nucleotides: 10. The CDR3 loop reads CASSKERGGRGTQYF. The CDR3 DNA reads as TGTGCCAGCAGTAAGGAGCGGGGGGGCCGAGGTACGCAGTATTTT.

This clone was seen a handful of times. V is TRBV5-4 and J is TRBJ2-5, with 8 positions matching TRBD1. The junction had 9 bases not matched to a gene; V was cut back by 4 bases and J by 4 bases. Per the germline V gene, CDR1 is SGHNT and CDR2 is YYREEE (reference sequence). The CDR3 totals 15 residues. The CDR3 spells CASSGTGGERETQYF. CDR3 coding DNA: TGTGCCAGCAGCGGGACAGGTGGAGAACGAGAGACCCAGTACTTC.

The chain is built from TRBV19 and TRBJ2-5, with D perhaps TRBD1 or TRBD2 (5 bases each). The ends were cut back, 7 bases at V and 7 bases at J, with 22 bases in the middle. There are 15 residues in the CDR3. CDR1 is LNHDA, CDR2 SQIVND, per germline (reference sequence). The CDR3 loop is CASTAQDQPGGTQYF. As DNA, the CDR3 is TGTGCCAGTACCGCCCAGGATCAACCTGGGGGGACCCAGTACTTC.

This clone came up once. DNA for the CDR3: TGCGCCAGCAGCCAAGGACGAACTATCAATCAGCCCCAGCATTTT. Its translation: CASSQGRTINQPQHF. The V call is TRBV4-3, the J call TRBJ1-5; D gene uncertain. Germline values: CDR1 LGHNA, CDR2 YSLEER. The CDR3 has 15 amino acids. V lost 1 base and J 3 bases, leaving 10 bases between the germline ends.